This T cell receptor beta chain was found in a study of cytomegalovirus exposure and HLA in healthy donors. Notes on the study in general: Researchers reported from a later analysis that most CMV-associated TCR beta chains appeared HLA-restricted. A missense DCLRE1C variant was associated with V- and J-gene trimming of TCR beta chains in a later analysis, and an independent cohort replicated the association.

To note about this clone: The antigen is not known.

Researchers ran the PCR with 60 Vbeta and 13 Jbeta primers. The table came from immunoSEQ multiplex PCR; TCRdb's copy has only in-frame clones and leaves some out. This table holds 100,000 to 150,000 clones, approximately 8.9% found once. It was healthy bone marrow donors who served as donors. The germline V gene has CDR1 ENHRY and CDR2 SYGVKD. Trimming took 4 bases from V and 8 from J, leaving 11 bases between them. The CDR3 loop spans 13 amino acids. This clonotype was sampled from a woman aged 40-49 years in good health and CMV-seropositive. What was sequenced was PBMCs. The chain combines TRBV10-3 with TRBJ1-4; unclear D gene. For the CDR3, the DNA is TGTGCCATCAGTGCCCCGCCGGGGGAAAAACTGTTTTTT. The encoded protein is CAISAPPGEKLFF.